What follows are 17 T cell receptor beta chains derived from one specimen sequenced in a study of T cell changes during pregnancy in multiple sclerosis. Sequencing was performed with immunoSEQ multiplex PCR; in TCRdb, only in-frame clones are kept and a portion is missing. The table has about 75,000 clones, approximately 93% seen once. The sequences come from CD4+ T cells from peripheral blood mononuclear cells, collected after pregnancy. These receptors came from a female donor with multiple sclerosis, enrolled in a pregnancy study.

The rearrangement joins TRBV5-6 to TRBJ2-3; 9 bases fit TRBD2. With 2 bases clipped from V and 3 bases from J, the junction kept 4 bases outside the gene matches. The germline gives CDR1 SGHDT, CDR2 YYEEEE. The CDR3 is 15 residues long. The CDR3 loop reads CASSFIAGVTDTQYF. CDR3 in DNA: TGTGCCAGCAGCTTCATAGCGGGAGTAACAGATACGCAGTATTTT.

This chain uses TRBV12-5 with TRBJ2-4; 9 bases are a match to TRBD1. After removal of 2 bases from V and 0 bases from J, the junction contained 20 bases not matched to a gene. The CDR3 contains 22 residues. CDR1 and CDR2 from the germline V gene are LGHNT and FRNRAP. In nucleotides, the CDR3 is TGTGCTAGTGGTTTGATTGGGAGGGCGGACAGGGGCCAAGACTTAGCCAAAAACATTCAGTACTTC. Residues: CASGLIGRADRGQDLAKNIQYF.

As DNA, the CDR3 is TGCAGTGCTAGGGACAGCTATGGCTACACCTTC. Protein: CSARDSYGYTF. V usage is TRBV20-1 and J usage is TRBJ1-2; maybe TRBD1 (6 bases). CDR1 and CDR2 (germline): DFQATT, SNEGSKA (reference sequence). The ends were cut back, 3 bases at V and 4 bases at J, with 6 bases in the middle. The CDR3 covers 11 residues.

The chain is built from TRBV19 and TRBJ2-5; D might be TRBD1 (6 bases). Trimming took off 5 bases at V and 3 bases at J, with 16 bases between the two ends. The CDR3 extends over 15 amino acids. Looked up from germline, CDR1 is LNHDA and CDR2 is SQIVND (reference sequence). The DNA for the CDR3 is TGTGCCAGTAGTCCCGGACAGCTTATCGAAGAGACCCAGTACTTC. It specifies CASSPGQLIEETQYF.

This chain uses TRBV29-1 with TRBJ1-1; the D is unclear. Trimming cost V 5 bases and J 1 base, with 17 bases left between them. Germline V gene sequence: CDR1 SQVTM, CDR2 ANQGSEA. The length of the CDR3 is 15 residues. The CDR3 here is CSVSKGGSQNTEAFF. Here the CDR3 DNA reads TGCAGCGTTTCGAAAGGAGGATCTCAGAACACTGAAGCTTTCTTT. The complete variable domain, with remaining parts taken from reference TRBV29-1 and TRBJ1-1, reads SAVISQKPSRDICQRGTSLTIQCQVDSQVTMMFWYRQQPGQSLTLIATANQGSEATYESGFVIDKFPISRPNLTFSTLTVSNMSPEDSSIYLCSVSKGGSQNTEAFFGQGTRLTVV.

The V and J genes are TRBV19 and TRBJ1-1; D is ambiguous. In germline, CDR1 is LNHDA, CDR2 SQIVND (reference sequence). This CDR3 region has 13 residues. The V and J ends lost 7 bases and 1 base respectively, with 10 bases between them. In nucleotides, the CDR3 is TGTGCCAGTAACGTACTTGGGAACACTGAAGCTTTCTTT. Encoded protein: CASNVLGNTEAFF.

The V gene is TRBV19, the J gene TRBJ1-1; tentatively, D is TRBD1 (5 bases). The CDR3 is 14 amino acids. Trimming pared 4 bases from V and 3 bases from J, leaving 12 bases between. Germline CDR1 LNHDA, CDR2 SQIVND (reference sequence). This CDR3 reads CASSNRYMDTEAFF. CDR3 DNA: TGTGCCAGTAGTAACAGGTATATGGACACTGAAGCTTTCTTT.

The chain is built from TRBV5-4 and TRBJ2-3; 11 nucleotides match TRBD2. V lost 4 bases and J lost 5; bases outside the gene matches: 9. This CDR3 is 16 amino acids long. Germline values: CDR1 SGHNT, CDR2 YYREEE (reference sequence). CDR3 nucleotide sequence: TGTGCCAGCAGCCACGTAGCGGGAGGGCCAGGAGATACGCAGTATTTT. Its translation is CASSHVAGGPGDTQYF.

The V and J genes are TRBV6-5 and TRBJ2-7; the D is unclear. The CDR3 totals 14 residues. V was clipped by 8 bases and J by 6 bases, with 20 bases between them. Germline V gene data show CDR1 as MNHEY and CDR2 as SVGAGI. The CDR3 nucleotides are TGTGCCAGCCGAGCACTACCCCGCAATGGCGAGCAGTACTTC. Translating gives CASRALPRNGEQYF.

This clone was detected only once. V gene TRBV25-1 combines with J gene TRBJ1-1; the match to TRBD1 covers 7 bases. CDR3 size: 15 residues. The germline CDR1 and CDR2 sequences are MGHDK and SYGVNS. V was pared by 1 base and J by 0 bases, with 2 bases of the junction left unmatched. CDR3 coding DNA: TGTGCCAGCAGTGAATTTGGGACAGTGAACACTGAAGCTTTCTTT. It specifies CASSEFGTVNTEAFF.

The V gene is TRBV29-1, the J gene TRBJ2-1, with D possibly TRBD1 on 6 matching bases. Germline CDR1 reads SQVTM; CDR2 reads ANQGSEA. The CDR3 is 13 amino acids. V was cut by 4 bases and J by 3 bases, with 10 bases left in between. As DNA, the CDR3 is TGCAGCGTTGGGCAGGGGAGCTACAATGAGCAGTTCTTC. Its protein is CSVGQGSYNEQFF.

The chain employs TRBV21-1 and TRBJ2-7; the tabulated D call, TRBD2, remains unverified against the DNA. TRBV21-1 is noted as a pseudogene. The CDR3 sequence is 17 residues long. The CDR3 loop reads CASTYPPTSGGNYEQYF. In DNA form, the CDR3 reads TGTGCCAGCACCTACCCCCCGACTAGCGGAGGGAACTACGAGCAGTACTTC.

The rearrangement uses TRBV11-1 and TRBJ2-7; D is uncertain. The CDR3 extends over 14 amino acids. Deletions cut 0 bases from V and 0 bases from J, with 6 bases between. In germline, CDR1 is SGHAT, CDR2 FQDESV (reference sequence). Here the CDR3 DNA reads TGTGCCAGCAGCTTAGCTCCTAGCTCCTACGAGCAGTACTTC. Its protein is CASSLAPSSYEQYF.

This clone was recorded a few times. This chain connects TRBV4-1 to TRBJ2-2; the D is unclear. V was pared by 0 bases and J by 0 bases, with 5 bases between. The CDR3 length is 15 residues. The germline V gene encodes CDR1 MGHRA and CDR2 YSYEKL. The CDR3 DNA sequence: TGCGCCAGCAGCCAAGAGGCCCCGAACACCGGGGAGCTGTTTTTT. Translation: CASSQEAPNTGELFF.

In DNA form, the CDR3 reads TGTGCCAGCAGTGCTTCATTCGGACAGAGCTCCTACAATGAGCAGTTCTTC. Its translation is CASSASFGQSSYNEQFF. The chain recombines TRBV6-1 with TRBJ2-1; tentative D call: TRBD1 (6 bases). Per germline, CDR1 MNHNS and CDR2 SASEGT. The CDR3 covers 17 residues. V lost 4 bases and J lost 0, with 16 bases in between.

V and J are TRBV5-4 and TRBJ2-7; possibly TRBD1 for D (6 bases). Trimming took 2 bases from V and 6 from J, leaving 24 bases between them. The CDR3 covers 17 residues. CDR1 is SGHNT, CDR2 YYREEE, per germline (reference sequence). As DNA, the CDR3 is TGTGCCAGCAGCTTAGAGAGGGGGATAGGGACAACCTCCGAGCAGTACTTC. It is translated as CASSLERGIGTTSEQYF.

CDR3 sequence: CRGGLNTEAFF. The CDR3 nucleotides read TGCAGGGGGGGGCTGAACACTGAAGCTTTCTTT. The chain links TRBV20-1 to TRBJ1-1; perhaps TRBD1 as D (6 bases). Germline loops: CDR1 DFQATT, CDR2 SNEGSKA (reference sequence). The CDR3 totals 11 residues.